Below are 32 T cell receptor beta chains sequenced from a single sample in a study of CD8 T cells in ankylosing spondylitis. Using its own MiXCR run on the 5' RACE reads, TCRdb lists one record per CDR3 protein. The sample carries under 850,000 distinct CDR3 sequences, under 20% recorded once. Their antigens remain unidentified. Study-level points and caveats: Characteristic of ankylosing spondylitis blood, it appeared, was a TCR beta motif comprising about 8 highly homologous variants.

The sequencing input was blood, either unsorted or a sorted T cell fraction (not recorded which). Receptors originate from a male donor with ankylosing spondylitis.

A few counts support this clonotype. V gene TRBV28 combines with J gene TRBJ1-1; the match to TRBD1 covers 9 bases. The CDR3 spans 16 residues. The trim removed 6 bases at V and 6 bases at J, leaving 14 bases unmatched. The germline gives CDR1 MDHEN, CDR2 SYDVKM. The CDR3 DNA reads TGTGCCAGCAGGCTACTCGGGACAGGGATGATCTCTGAAGCTTTCTTT. Encoded protein: CASRLLGTGMISEAFF.

The chain recombines TRBV11-1 with TRBJ2-1; 15 nucleotides line up with TRBD2. V shed 2 bases, J shed 3 bases, and the junction held 11 bases outside the gene matches. The CDR3 extends over 20 amino acids. CDR1 is SGHAT, CDR2 FQDESV, per germline (reference sequence). The CDR3: CASSLYGLAGGPGVYNEQFF. The DNA for the CDR3 is TGTGCCAGCAGCTTATATGGACTAGCGGGAGGGCCCGGGGTCTACAATGAGCAGTTCTTC.

This clonotype was observed a single time. CDR3 nucleotide sequence: TGTGCCAGCAGCGCCCGTGGGGGGCAGACAGATACGCAGTATTTT. It yields the protein CASSARGGQTDTQYF. V and J are TRBV9 and TRBJ2-3; D is possibly TRBD1 or TRBD2 (6 bases each). Trimming cost V 3 bases and J 3 bases, with 14 bases left between them. Germline-derived CDR1 and CDR2 are SGDLS and YYNGEE. The length of the CDR3 is 15 residues.

This clonotype has only a few counts. The genes are TRBV7-9 and TRBJ2-3, with D unclear. The CDR3 has 14 residues. Germline V gene lookup returns CDR1 SEHNR and CDR2 FQNEAQ (reference sequence). V was trimmed by 5 bases and J by 5 bases, leaving 14 bases between them. CDR3 sequence reads: CASSPDTDEDTQYF. The CDR3, as DNA: TGTGCCAGCAGCCCCGACACCGACGAAGATACGCAGTATTTT. The full variable domain, with the rest looked up from reference TRBV7-9 and TRBJ2-3, is DTGVSQNPRHKITKRGQNVTFRCDPISEHNRLYWYRQTLGQGPEFLTYFQNEAQLEKSRLLSDRFSAERPKGSFSTLEIQRTEQGDSAMYLCASSPDTDEDTQYFGPGTRLTVL.

A few counts support this clonotype. This sequence joins TRBV20-1 and TRBJ2-3; a weak D match, TRBD2 (5 bases). The CDR3 length is 12 residues. Trimming took off 5 bases at V and 6 bases at J, with 12 bases between the two ends. Germline V CDR1 and CDR2: DFQATT, SNEGSKA (reference sequence). The chain's CDR3 is CSAEGPGDTQYF. CDR3 bases: TGCAGTGCTGAGGGCCCGGGGGATACGCAGTATTTT.

V and J are TRBV7-6 and TRBJ1-4; 9 nucleotides line up with TRBD1. The CDR3 is 15 amino acids. Germline V gives CDR1 SGHVS, CDR2 FNYEAQ. V shed 5 bases, J shed 3 bases, and the junction held 4 bases outside the gene matches. The chain's CDR3 is CASSKRTGANEKLFF. The CDR3 DNA follows: TGTGCCAGCAGCAAAAGGACAGGGGCTAATGAAAAACTGTTTTTT. Full variable domain (rest looked up from reference TRBV7-6 and TRBJ1-4): GAGVSQSPRYKVTKRGQDVALRCDPISGHVSLYWYRQALGQGPEFLTYFNYEAQQDKSGLPNDRFSAERPEGSISTLTIQRTEQRDSAMYRCASSKRTGANEKLFFGSGTQLSVL.

The chain has TRBV2 and TRBJ2-7, with 11 bases matching TRBD1. V lost 7 bases and J lost 5; bases outside the gene matches: 10. In germline, CDR1 is SNHLY, CDR2 FYNNEI. This CDR3 is 15 amino acids long. The CDR3 protein is CASISRTGGADEQYF. The CDR3 coding sequence is TGTGCCAGCATATCCCGGACAGGGGGCGCGGACGAGCAGTACTTC.

Only a few counts were recorded for this clonotype. J is TRBJ2-2 and V is TRBV20-1, with D perhaps TRBD1 (5 bases). V shed 7 bases and J shed 4 bases, with 19 bases lying between them. From germline, CDR1 is DFQATT and CDR2 SNEGSKA (reference sequence). The CDR3 is 15 residues long. CDR3 bases: TGCAGTGTGCGGACAACGAACCAGGTCACCGGGGAGCTGTTTTTT. Residues: CSVRTTNQVTGELFF.

This clonotype was seen repeatedly, ten times or more. This chain joins TRBV5-1 and TRBJ2-1; D perhaps matches TRBD1 (5 bases). Germline V CDR1 and CDR2: SGHRS, YFSETQ. This CDR3 comprises 16 residues. V lost 6 bases and J 1 base, leaving 17 bases between the germline ends. CDR3 in amino acids: CASNEGASGSYNEQFF. CDR3 sequence (DNA): TGCGCCAGCAATGAAGGGGCGTCAGGTTCCTACAATGAGCAGTTCTTC.

This chain links TRBV12-3 or TRBV12-4 with TRBJ2-1; D uncertain. Trimming left V 3 bases short and J 7 bases short, with 13 bases between. The CDR3 extends over 14 amino acids. The DNA of the CDR3 is TGTGCCAGCAGTTTTGACAACGCCCTAAATGAGCAGTTCTTC. Encoded protein: CASSFDNALNEQFF.

The sample holds a few counts of this clonotype. The chain's CDR3 is CASSLRPWGGAYNEQFF. The CDR3 DNA follows: TGTGCCAGCAGCTTAAGACCCTGGGGGGGGGCCTACAATGAGCAGTTCTTC. The chain is built from TRBV7-3 and TRBJ2-1, with TRBD2 matching over 7 bases. CDR3 length equals 17 residues. The J segment lost 2 bases and the V segment lost 1 base, leaving 8 bases of the junction unmatched. Germline V gives CDR1 SGHTA, CDR2 FQGTGA.

This chain uses TRBV20-1 with TRBJ1-2; D call uncertain. Trimming stripped 1 base from V and 4 bases from J, with 19 bases between. In germline, CDR1 is DFQATT, CDR2 SNEGSKA (reference sequence). This CDR3 contains 16 residues. CDR3 sequence: CSARGARGQEGYGYTF. The CDR3 nucleotides read TGCAGTGCTAGAGGGGCCCGCGGGCAGGAAGGCTATGGCTACACCTTC.

In its sample, this clonotype was seen a few times. V and J are TRBV12-3 or TRBV12-4 and TRBJ1-1; D remains ambiguous. The V end was cut by 1 base, the J end by 3 bases, with 6 bases between. The CDR3 length is 13 residues. The CDR3 region is CASSLVMDTEAFF. CDR3 coding DNA: TGTGCCAGCAGTTTAGTAATGGACACTGAAGCTTTCTTT.

The rearrangement links TRBV2 to TRBJ1-5; D perhaps matches TRBD1 (5 bases). CDR3 length: 13 amino acids. Trimming took 4 bases from V and 5 from J, leaving 9 bases between them. CDR1 is SNHLY and CDR2 is FYNNEI in the germline V gene. CDR3 in DNA: TGTGCCAGCAGTGTCGAGACAGATCAGCCCCAGCATTTT. Translating gives CASSVETDQPQHF.

The chain employs TRBV27 and TRBJ2-3; the match to TRBD2 covers 14 bases. The germline V gene encodes CDR1 MNHEY and CDR2 SMNVEV (reference sequence). V lost 4 bases and J lost 5; bases outside the gene matches: 5. The CDR3 covers 16 residues. CDR3 DNA sequence: TGTGCCAGCAGTTCGGATGGACTAGCGGGGGGAGATACGCAGTATTTT. Translated, it gives CASSSDGLAGGDTQYF.

Only a few counts were recorded for this clonotype. This chain connects TRBV20-1 to TRBJ2-7, with 10 bases lining up with TRBD1. Germline trimming cut 5 bases from V and 4 bases from J; bases unmatched to any gene: 8. CDR1 and CDR2 from the germline V gene are DFQATT and SNEGSKA (reference sequence). The CDR3 length is 14 residues. The DNA of the CDR3 is TGCAGTGCTTCGGGACAGGGGTCCGGTTACGAGCAGTACTTC. Translated: CSASGQGSGYEQYF.

The chain carries TRBV29-1 and TRBJ1-1; no clear D gene. Looked up from germline, CDR1 is SQVTM and CDR2 is ANQGSEA. Trimming cost V 1 base and J 0 bases, with 21 bases left between them. The CDR3 totals 18 residues. In DNA, the CDR3 is TGCAGCGTTGAAGGCGCCGATACAGAACTCCACATGAACACTGAAGCTTTCTTT. Its protein product is CSVEGADTELHMNTEAFF.

The chain is built from TRBV6-5 and TRBJ1-1, with D tentatively TRBD1 (6 bases). The CDR3 consists of 15 residues. V lost 2 bases to trimming and J lost 1 base, with 11 bases between them. Germline lookup yields CDR1 MNHEY and CDR2 SVGAGI. The CDR3 spells CASSYRAGANTEAFF. The CDR3 nucleotides are TGTGCCAGCAGTTACAGGGCAGGGGCGAACACTGAAGCTTTCTTT.

In this sample, this clonotype turned up a few times. This chain uses TRBV7-2 with TRBJ2-5, with D perhaps given as TRBD1 or TRBD2 (7 bases each). Germline V gives CDR1 SGHTA, CDR2 FQGNSA. The CDR3 length is 17 residues. Trimming left V 2 bases short and J 4 bases short, with 20 bases between. As DNA, the CDR3 is TGTGCCAGCAGCTTAATGGTAGGACTAGGGGGCGCAGAGACCCAGTACTTC. Translating it yields CASSLMVGLGGAETQYF.

This clonotype was recorded many times. The chain has TRBV5-1 and TRBJ2-3; the D gene is possibly TRBD2 (5 bases). V lost 3 bases, J lost 6 bases, and 11 bases lay in between. Germline CDR1 reads SGHRS; CDR2 reads YFSETQ. CDR3 size: 13 residues. CDR3 DNA: TGCGCCAGCAGCTCGGGGAATTTGGATACGCAGTATTTT. It translates to CASSSGNLDTQYF. The variable domain in full, completed from reference TRBV5-1 and TRBJ2-3, reads KAGVTQTPRYLIKTRGQQVTLSCSPISGHRSVSWYQQTPGQGLQFLFEYFSETQRNKGNFPGRFSGRQFSNSRSEMNVSTLELGDSALYLCASSSGNLDTQYFGPGTRLTVL.

The V gene is TRBV12-3 or TRBV12-4, the J gene TRBJ1-1; D remains ambiguous. The CDR3 spans 16 residues. V was cut by 4 bases and J by 1 base, with 16 bases left in between. DNA for the CDR3: TGTGCCAGCAGTTCGGCCCGAGGGTTGCCGAACACTGAAGCTTTCTTT. Translated, it gives CASSSARGLPNTEAFF.

This clonotype has just a few counts. The chain carries TRBV3-1 and TRBJ1-3; TRBD1 might be the D (5 bases). Between the trimmed V and J ends, which lost 1 base and 0 bases, there was a span of 10 bases. The CDR3 runs to 16 residues. CDR1 LGHDT and CDR2 YNNKEL come from the germline V gene (reference sequence). CDR3 nucleotide sequence: TGTGCCAGCAGCCAAGGTTGGGACCTCTCTGGAAACACCATATATTTT. Translating gives CASSQGWDLSGNTIYF.

This clonotype was picked up a small number of times. The V gene is TRBV7-2, the J gene TRBJ1-2; 9 bases match TRBD1. CDR3 length: 13 residues. Trimming took 5 bases from V and 13 from J; bases not matched to a gene: 11. Germline-derived CDR1 and CDR2 are SGHTA and FQGNSA. The CDR3 DNA is TGTGCCAGCAGCGTCGGCCGGGACAGGGACATCACCTTC. It codes for CASSVGRDRDITF.

The V call is TRBV19, the J call TRBJ1-1; D call uncertain. This CDR3 is built from 16 residues. V was clipped by 2 bases and J by 6 bases, with 19 bases between them. In germline, CDR1 is LNHDA, CDR2 SQIVND (reference sequence). The CDR3 region is CASSISAVPLVPEAFF. CDR3 DNA sequence: TGTGCCAGTAGTATATCGGCGGTTCCTTTGGTCCCTGAAGCTTTCTTT.

This clonotype was counted between two and nine times. This chain uses TRBV28 with TRBJ2-1; TRBD2 matches 10 bases. This CDR3 spans 18 amino acids. Germline V gene data show CDR1 as MDHEN and CDR2 as SYDVKM. V lost 4 bases and J lost 8; bases outside the gene matches: 17. In nucleotides, the CDR3 is TGTGCCAGCAGTTCAACTGGACTAGCGGCTAATGTTTTCGATGAGCAGTTCTTC. This translates into CASSSTGLAANVFDEQFF.

This clonotype occurred many times. A read error may produce the germline difference seen at one junction end. The V call is TRBV28, the J call TRBJ2-1; 8 positions agree with TRBD1. The germline V gene encodes CDR1 MDHEN and CDR2 SYDVKM. The CDR3 loop spans 14 amino acids. The CDR3 reads CASNSGGPYSEQFF. CDR3 in DNA: TGTGCCAGCAATTCAGGGGGCCCATACAGTGAGCAGTTCTTC.

The rearrangement joins TRBV6-1 to TRBJ2-3, with 10 bases aligning to TRBD2. With V trimmed by 5 bases and J by 4 bases, 18 bases remained unmatched. This CDR3 is 19 amino acids long. Germline CDR1 and CDR2: MNHNS and SASEGT. In DNA form, the CDR3 reads TGTGCCAGCAGTAGCCACGGGGGTAGCGGGGGGTCTGAGGCAGATACGCAGTATTTT. Encoded protein: CASSSHGGSGGSEADTQYF.

The chain couples TRBV3-1 to TRBJ1-2, with D possibly TRBD1 on 6 matching bases. Germline loops: CDR1 LGHDT, CDR2 YNNKEL (reference sequence). Trimming took off 2 bases at V and 2 bases at J, with 18 bases between the two ends. This CDR3 spans 17 amino acids. The CDR3 nucleotides read TGTGCCAGCAGCCAAACTACTTCTACAGGGAGAAACTATGGCTACACCTTC. Residues: CASSQTTSTGRNYGYTF.

A few counts support this clonotype. The V call is TRBV5-1, the J call TRBJ1-5; TRBD1 is a possible D gene (5 bases). The germline CDR1 and CDR2 sequences are SGHRS and YFSETQ. The CDR3 has 14 amino acids. V was trimmed by 4 bases and J by 3 bases, leaving 11 bases between them. As DNA, the CDR3 is TGCGCCAGCAGCCCGGGACGGAACAATCAGCCCCAGCATTTT. Translated: CASSPGRNNQPQHF.

This clonotype was picked up a small number of times. J is TRBJ2-7 and V is TRBV30; D possibly corresponds to TRBD2 (5 bases). Per the germline V gene, CDR1 is GTSNPN and CDR2 is SVGIG (reference sequence). The ends were cut back, 3 bases at V and 5 bases at J, with 11 bases in the middle. The length of the CDR3 is 12 residues. DNA of the CDR3: TGTGCCTGGAGCTCAAGCGGCCACGAGCAGTACTTC. Residues: CAWSSSGHEQYF.

This clonotype was seen a few times. The rearrangement links TRBV12-3 or TRBV12-4 to TRBJ1-1; D is unclear. CDR3 length: 14 residues. V was cut by 7 bases and J by 0 bases, with 12 bases left in between. The CDR3 sequence is CASNFGPMNTEAFF. CDR3 nucleotide sequence: TGTGCCAGCAACTTTGGGCCAATGAACACTGAAGCTTTCTTT.

This clonotype is a singleton in its sample. V is TRBV12-3 or TRBV12-4 and J is TRBJ2-1; the D gene is possibly TRBD1 (6 bases). The CDR3 consists of 18 residues. Trimming removed 5 bases from V and 2 bases from J, with 22 bases in between. The CDR3 coding sequence is TGTGCCAGCAGTGGGGGACAAGGGCCCGGATTTACCTACAATGAGCAGTTCTTC. It translates to CASSGGQGPGFTYNEQFF.